Shown below are 8 T cell receptor beta chains from a single sample sequenced in a study of beta chain features in type 1 diabetes. Of the isolated RNA, all was reverse transcribed, and so the sequenced material was expressed TCRB transcripts. Measured with immunoSEQ multiplex PCR; TCRdb has only the in-frame clones, and not every one. The sample lists about 240,000 clones, 27% occurring once. The sequenced sample consisted of central memory CD4+ T cells from blood. The receptors were gathered from a man under 40 in good health.

The V call is TRBV16, the J call TRBJ2-5; no reliable D call. Germline CDR1 KGHSY, CDR2 FQNENV. With 2 bases removed from V and 0 bases from J, the gap between germline ends came to 16 bases. This CDR3 has 17 amino acids. The CDR3 region is CASSQPSSVGDQETQYF. CDR3 sequence (DNA): TGTGCCAGCAGCCAACCGTCTAGTGTAGGAGACCAAGAGACCCAGTACTTC.

The CDR3 DNA reads as TGTGCCAGCAGGACGGACAGCGGCTACACCTTC. Translating gives CASRTDSGYTF. The chain links TRBV6-6 to TRBJ1-2, with TRBD1 as a possible D gene (6 bases). From germline, CDR1 is MNHNY and CDR2 SVGAGI (reference sequence). The CDR3 sequence is 11 residues long. V was clipped by 6 bases and J by 8 bases, with 10 bases between them.

The chain joins TRBV11-2 to TRBJ2-1; D may be TRBD1 or TRBD2 (5 bases each). CDR3 length: 14 residues. V lost 5 bases and J lost 8, with 16 bases in between. The germline gives CDR1 SGHAT, CDR2 FQNNGV. The CDR3 loop is CASSTGRQSYEQFF. CDR3 coding DNA: TGTGCCAGCAGCACGGGGAGACAGTCCTATGAGCAGTTCTTC.

V gene TRBV7-2 combines with J gene TRBJ2-4; TRBD1 agrees at 8 bases. Trimming removed 4 bases from V and 3 bases from J; junction bases left unmatched: 8. In germline, CDR1 is SGHTA, CDR2 FQGNSA. CDR3 length equals 16 residues. The chain's CDR3 is CASSSPGQDLKNIQYF. The CDR3 region has the DNA TGTGCCAGCAGCTCTCCGGGACAGGACCTCAAAAACATTCAGTACTTC.

The chain carries TRBV7-6 and TRBJ1-6; D perhaps matches TRBD1 (5 bases). The CDR3 is 17 residues long. Per the germline V gene, CDR1 is SGHVS and CDR2 is FNYEAQ. The V end was cut by 5 bases, the J end by 7 bases, with 21 bases between. The CDR3 is CASSPGKFRTGNSPLHF. The CDR3 region has the DNA TGTGCCAGCAGCCCAGGGAAGTTTCGAACGGGGAATTCACCCCTCCACTTT.

This clone was counted a few times. The J gene is TRBJ1-2, the V gene TRBV10-2, with D perhaps TRBD1 (5 bases). CDR1 is WSHSY and CDR2 is SAAADI in the germline V gene. V was trimmed by 5 bases and J by 8 bases, leaving 12 bases between them. The CDR3 is made up of 12 amino acids. CDR3 DNA: TGCGCCAGCAGTCGGGACCAGGGAGGCTACACCTTC. Translating it yields CASSRDQGGYTF.

This clone has only a few counts. The V call is TRBV30, the J call TRBJ2-2, with TRBD2 matching 7 bases. Germline loops: CDR1 GTSNPN, CDR2 SVGIG (reference sequence). V was clipped by 5 bases and J by 2 bases; unmatched bases: 5. The CDR3 is 14 amino acids. DNA for the CDR3: TGTGCCTGGGGCCCGGGACTAAACACCGGGGAGCTGTTTTTT. Translated: CAWGPGLNTGELFF.

This clone has only a few counts. The chain's CDR3 is CASSLEAGEQFF. CDR3 nucleotide sequence: TGTGCCAGCAGCTTAGAAGCGGGTGAGCAGTTCTTC. The chain has TRBV7-8 and TRBJ2-1; tentative D call: TRBD2 (6 bases). V lost 1 base, J lost 9 bases, and 7 bases lay in between. This CDR3 is 12 amino acids long. CDR1 and CDR2 (germline): SGHVS, FQNEAQ.